The rows below give T cell receptor beta chains drawn from one sample of a study of graft-versus-host responses after intestinal transplantation. The protocol was immunoSEQ multiplex PCR, while the TCRdb copy is restricted to in-frame clones and leaves out a portion. The data contain about 86,000 clones, 91% of them singletons. Their cognate antigens are unknown. Here the sequenced sample was unstimulated CD8+ T cells sorted from spleen or lymph node cells, taken before intestinal transplant. These receptors were obtained from a human donor who received an intestinal transplant. Each CDR3 is given with its conserved first and last residue. The D gene is left open where the match is weak.

NA | TRBJ2-1 | TRBV4-1 | 12 | CASSGGGNEQFF | TGCGCCAGCAGCGGAGGAGGGAATGAGCAGTTCTTC
TRBD1 | TRBJ2-3 | TRBV5-1 | 15 | CASSLEGQGADTQYF | TGCGCCAGCAGCTTGGAGGGACAGGGGGCAGATACGCAGTATTTT
NA | TRBJ2-7 | TRBV27 | 14 | CASSLRVDSYEQYF | TGTGCCAGCAGTCTTCGGGTGGACTCCTACGAGCAGTACTTC
TRBD2 | TRBJ2-3 | TRBV5-5 | 16 | CASSSGTSVYTDTQYF | TGTGCCAGCAGCTCCGGGACTAGCGTCTACACAGATACGCAGTATTTT
NA | TRBJ1-2 | TRBV15 | 16 | CATSRDRETADYGYTF | TGTGCCACCAGCAGAGATCGGGAAACAGCGGATTATGGCTACACCTTC
NA | TRBJ2-5 | TRBV10-2 | 17 | CASSIGLEGGEEETQYF | TGCGCCAGCAGTATTGGGCTGGAGGGGGGGGAGGAAGAGACCCAGTACTTC
NA | TRBJ2-1 | TRBV4-1 | 13 | CASSPDYYNEQFF | TGCGCCAGCAGCCCCGACTATTACAATGAGCAGTTCTTC
NA | TRBJ2-7 | TRBV5-6 | 14 | CASSLAASLHEQYF | TGTGCCAGCAGCCTCGCGGCTAGCTTGCACGAGCAGTACTTC
TRBD1 | TRBJ1-2 | TRBV19 | 14 | CASSMRRGVYGYTF | TGTGCCAGTAGTATGCGCAGGGGGGTCTATGGCTACACCTTC
NA | TRBJ2-3 | TRBV29-1 | 15 | CSVDGDKELWDTQYF | TGCAGCGTTGATGGGGACAAGGAGCTGTGGGATACGCAGTATTTT
NA | TRBJ1-1 | TRBV30 | 14 | CAWSGGLSNTEAFF | TGTGCCTGGAGTGGGGGGCTATCGAACACTGAAGCTTTCTTT
NA | TRBJ1-1 | TRBV7-2 | 13 | CASSPSLNTEAFF | TGTGCCAGCAGCCCCAGTTTAAACACTGAAGCTTTCTTT
TRBD2 | TRBJ2-7 | TRBV28 | 16 | CASSLCQASGPYEQYF | TGTGCCAGCAGTTTATGTCAGGCTAGCGGTCCCTACGAGCAGTACTTC
TRBD1 | TRBJ2-7 | TRBV28 | 14 | CASSFSARPGGQYF | TGTGCCAGCAGTTTCTCGGCCAGGCCAGGGGGGCAGTACTTC
TRBD1 | TRBJ1-2 | TRBV20-1 | 11 | CRGTGEDGYTF | TGCAGGGGGACAGGGGAGGATGGCTACACCTTC
NA | TRBJ2-3 | TRBV2 | 14 | CASSYRGGTDTQYF | TGTGCCAGCAGTTACCGCGGGGGCACAGATACGCAGTATTTT